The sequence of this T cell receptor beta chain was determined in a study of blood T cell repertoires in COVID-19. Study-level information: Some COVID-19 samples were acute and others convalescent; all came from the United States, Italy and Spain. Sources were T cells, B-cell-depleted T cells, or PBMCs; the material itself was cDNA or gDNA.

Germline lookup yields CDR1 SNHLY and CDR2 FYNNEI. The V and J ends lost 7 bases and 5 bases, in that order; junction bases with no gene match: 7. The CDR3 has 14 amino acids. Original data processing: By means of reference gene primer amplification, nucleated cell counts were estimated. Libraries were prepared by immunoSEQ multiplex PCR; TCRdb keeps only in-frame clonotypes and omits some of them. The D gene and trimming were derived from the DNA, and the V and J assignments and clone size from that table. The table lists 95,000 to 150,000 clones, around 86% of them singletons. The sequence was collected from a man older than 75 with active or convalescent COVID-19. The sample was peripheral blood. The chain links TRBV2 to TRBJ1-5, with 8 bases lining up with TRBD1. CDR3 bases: TGTGCCAGCACCTTGGACAGGGCCGATCAGCCCCAGCATTTT. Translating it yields CASTLDRADQPQHF.